The present TCR beta chain was sequenced within a study of blood T cell repertoires in COVID-19. For the study at large: The samples span acute and convalescent COVID-19 from the United States, Italy and Spain. T cells, B-cell-depleted T cells, or PBMCs supplied cDNA or gDNA.

Authors' analysis steps: Using reference gene primer amplification, nucleated cell counts were estimated. Profiled with immunoSEQ multiplex PCR; TCRdb holds only in-frame clones, not every one. V and J calls plus clone size are reproduced from that table; the DNA served to infer D and trimming. The sample lists 250,000 to 300,000 clones, roughly 80% occurring once. V was shortened by 8 bases and J by 4 bases, with 19 bases between the two germline ends. This CDR3 spans 15 amino acids. CDR1 and CDR2 (germline): SNHLY, FYNNEI. This receptor was taken from a man aged 60 to 69 who had recovered from COVID-19. The gene calls are TRBV2 and TRBJ2-3; possible D gene TRBD2, 5 bases. Sequencing used peripheral blood. CDR3 region: CASSYYDGVADTQYF. CDR3 DNA: TGTGCCAGCTCCTACTACGACGGGGTCGCAGATACGCAGTATTTT.